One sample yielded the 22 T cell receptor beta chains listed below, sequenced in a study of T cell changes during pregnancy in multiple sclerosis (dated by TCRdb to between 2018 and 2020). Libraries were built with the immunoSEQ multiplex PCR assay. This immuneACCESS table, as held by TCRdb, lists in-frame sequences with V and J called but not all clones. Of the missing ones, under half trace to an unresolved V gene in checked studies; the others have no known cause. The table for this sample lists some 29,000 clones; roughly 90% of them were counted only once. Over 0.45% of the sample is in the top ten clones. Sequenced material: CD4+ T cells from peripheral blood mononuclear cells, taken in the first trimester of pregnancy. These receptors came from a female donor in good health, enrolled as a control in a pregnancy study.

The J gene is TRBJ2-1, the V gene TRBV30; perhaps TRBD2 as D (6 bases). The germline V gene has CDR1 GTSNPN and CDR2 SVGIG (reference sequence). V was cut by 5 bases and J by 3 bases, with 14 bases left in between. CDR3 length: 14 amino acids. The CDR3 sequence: CAWGFGSGYNEQFF. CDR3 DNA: TGTGCCTGGGGCTTCGGGAGCGGCTACAATGAGCAGTTCTTC.

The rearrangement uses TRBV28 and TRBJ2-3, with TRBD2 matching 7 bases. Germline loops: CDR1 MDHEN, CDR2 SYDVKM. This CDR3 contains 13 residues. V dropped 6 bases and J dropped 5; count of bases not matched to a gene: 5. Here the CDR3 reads CASRPRGVDTQYF. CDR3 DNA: TGTGCCAGCAGGCCCCGGGGGGTAGATACGCAGTATTTT.

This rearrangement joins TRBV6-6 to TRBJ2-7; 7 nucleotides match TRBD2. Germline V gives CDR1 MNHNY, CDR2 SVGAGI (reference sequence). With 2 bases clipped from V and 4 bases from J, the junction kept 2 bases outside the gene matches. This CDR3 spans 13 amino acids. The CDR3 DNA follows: TGTGCCAGCAGTTACCCGGGGGGTTACGAGCAGTACTTC. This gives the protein CASSYPGGYEQYF.

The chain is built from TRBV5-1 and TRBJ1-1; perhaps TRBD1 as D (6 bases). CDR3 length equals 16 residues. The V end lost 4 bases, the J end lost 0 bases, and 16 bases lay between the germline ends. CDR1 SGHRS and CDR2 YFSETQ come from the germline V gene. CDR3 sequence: CASSRDTHYMNTEAFF. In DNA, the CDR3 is TGCGCCAGCAGCAGGGACACCCACTACATGAACACTGAAGCTTTCTTT.

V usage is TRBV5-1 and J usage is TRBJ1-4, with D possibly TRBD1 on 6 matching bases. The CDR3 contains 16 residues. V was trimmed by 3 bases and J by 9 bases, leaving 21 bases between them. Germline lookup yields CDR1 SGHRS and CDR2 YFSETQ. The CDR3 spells CASSSGVDILMQKLFF. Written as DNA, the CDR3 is TGCGCCAGCAGCTCAGGGGTAGACATCCTCATGCAAAAACTGTTTTTT.

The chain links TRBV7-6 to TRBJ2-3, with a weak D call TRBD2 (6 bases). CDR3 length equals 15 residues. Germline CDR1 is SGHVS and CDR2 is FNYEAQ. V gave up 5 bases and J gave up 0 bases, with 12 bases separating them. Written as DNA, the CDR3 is TGTGCCAGCAGCCTTTTAGCGGTTAGCACAGATACGCAGTATTTT. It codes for CASSLLAVSTDTQYF.

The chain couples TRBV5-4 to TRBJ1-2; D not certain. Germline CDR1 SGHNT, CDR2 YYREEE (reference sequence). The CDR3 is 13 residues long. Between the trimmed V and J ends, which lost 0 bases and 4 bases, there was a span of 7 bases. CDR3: CASSLGGLYGYTF. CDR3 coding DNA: TGTGCCAGCAGCTTGGGTGGGCTCTATGGCTACACCTTC.

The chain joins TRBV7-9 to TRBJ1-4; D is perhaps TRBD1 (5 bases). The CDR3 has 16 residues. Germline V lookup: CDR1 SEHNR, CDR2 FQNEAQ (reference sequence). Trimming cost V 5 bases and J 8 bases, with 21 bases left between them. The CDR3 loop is CASSALGGRGEEKLFF. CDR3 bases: TGTGCCAGCAGCGCCCTCGGGGGTAGGGGCGAGGAAAAACTGTTTTTT.

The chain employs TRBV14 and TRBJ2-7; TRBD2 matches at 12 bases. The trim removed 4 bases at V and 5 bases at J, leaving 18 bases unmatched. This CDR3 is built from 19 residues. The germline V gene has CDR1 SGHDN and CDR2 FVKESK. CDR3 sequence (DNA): TGTGCCAGCAGCCCCTCCTCGGGGCTAGCGGGAGGGCGGTGGCACGAGCAGTACTTC. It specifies CASSPSSGLAGGRWHEQYF.

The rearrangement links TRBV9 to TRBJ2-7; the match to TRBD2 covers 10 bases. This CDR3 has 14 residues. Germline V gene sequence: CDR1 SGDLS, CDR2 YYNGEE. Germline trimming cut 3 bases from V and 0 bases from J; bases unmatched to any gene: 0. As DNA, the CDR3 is TGTGCCAGCAGCGGGACTAGCGGCTCCTACGAGCAGTACTTC. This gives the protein CASSGTSGSYEQYF. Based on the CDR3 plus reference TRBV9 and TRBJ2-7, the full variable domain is DSGVTQTPKHLITATGQRVTLRCSPRSGDLSVYWYQQSLDQGLQFLIQYYNGEERAKGNILERFSAQQFPDLHSELNLSSLELGDSALYFCASSGTSGSYEQYFGPGTRLTVT.

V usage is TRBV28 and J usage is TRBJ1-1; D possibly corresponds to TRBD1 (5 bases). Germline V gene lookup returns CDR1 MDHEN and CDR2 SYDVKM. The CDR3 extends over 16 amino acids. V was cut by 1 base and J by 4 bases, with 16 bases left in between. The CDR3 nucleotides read TGTGCCAGCAGTTTATCCTTTCTTAACGGGGGCACTGAAGCTTTCTTT. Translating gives CASSLSFLNGGTEAFF.

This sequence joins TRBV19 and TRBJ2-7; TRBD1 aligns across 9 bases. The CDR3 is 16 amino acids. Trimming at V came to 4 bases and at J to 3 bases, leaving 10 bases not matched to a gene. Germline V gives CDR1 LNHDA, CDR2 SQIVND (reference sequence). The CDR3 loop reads CASSTVTGGESYEQYF. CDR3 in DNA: TGTGCCAGTAGTACGGTCACAGGGGGCGAGAGCTACGAGCAGTACTTC.

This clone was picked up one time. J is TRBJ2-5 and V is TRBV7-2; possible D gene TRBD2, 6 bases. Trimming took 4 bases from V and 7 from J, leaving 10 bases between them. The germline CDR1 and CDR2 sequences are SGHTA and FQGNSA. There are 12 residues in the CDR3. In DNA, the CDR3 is TGTGCCAGCAGCTCCTTCGGGGGGACCCAGTACTTC. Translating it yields CASSSFGGTQYF.

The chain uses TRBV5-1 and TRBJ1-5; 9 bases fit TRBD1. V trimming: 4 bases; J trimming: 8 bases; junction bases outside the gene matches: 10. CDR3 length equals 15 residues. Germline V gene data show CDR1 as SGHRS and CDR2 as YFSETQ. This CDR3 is CASSPGQGKEEPQHF. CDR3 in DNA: TGCGCCAGCAGCCCGGGACAGGGCAAAGAGGAGCCCCAGCATTTT. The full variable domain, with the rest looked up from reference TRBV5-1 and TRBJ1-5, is KAGVTQTPRYLIKTRGQQVTLSCSPISGHRSVSWYQQTPGQGLQFLFEYFSETQRNKGNFPGRFSGRQFSNSRSEMNVSTLELGDSALYLCASSPGQGKEEPQHFGDGTRLSIL.

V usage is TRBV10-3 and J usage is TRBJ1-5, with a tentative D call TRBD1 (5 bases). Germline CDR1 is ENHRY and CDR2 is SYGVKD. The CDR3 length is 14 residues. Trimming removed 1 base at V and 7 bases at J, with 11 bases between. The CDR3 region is CAISELGVGQPQHF. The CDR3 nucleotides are TGTGCCATCAGTGAGTTAGGGGTTGGACAGCCCCAGCATTTT.

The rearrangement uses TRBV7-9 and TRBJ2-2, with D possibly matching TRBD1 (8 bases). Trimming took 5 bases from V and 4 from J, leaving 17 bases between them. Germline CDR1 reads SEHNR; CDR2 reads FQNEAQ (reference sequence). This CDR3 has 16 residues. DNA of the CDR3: TGTGCCAGCAGCGGGGGGGACAGGCTTCTCACCGGGGAGCTGTTTTTT. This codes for CASSGGDRLLTGELFF.

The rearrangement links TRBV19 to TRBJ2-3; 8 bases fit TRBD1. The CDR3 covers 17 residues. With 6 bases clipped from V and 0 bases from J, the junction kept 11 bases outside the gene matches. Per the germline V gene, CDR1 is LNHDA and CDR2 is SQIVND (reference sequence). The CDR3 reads CASSWTGKGSSTDTQYF. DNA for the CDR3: TGTGCCAGTAGCTGGACAGGGAAGGGTTCTAGCACAGATACGCAGTATTTT.

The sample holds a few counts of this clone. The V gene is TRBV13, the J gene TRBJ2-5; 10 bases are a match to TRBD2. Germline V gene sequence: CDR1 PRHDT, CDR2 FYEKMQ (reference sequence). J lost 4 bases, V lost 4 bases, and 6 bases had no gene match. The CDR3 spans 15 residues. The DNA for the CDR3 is TGTGCCAGCAGCTCAGCGGGGGGGCTAGCAGAGACCCAGTACTTC. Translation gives CASSSAGGLAETQYF.

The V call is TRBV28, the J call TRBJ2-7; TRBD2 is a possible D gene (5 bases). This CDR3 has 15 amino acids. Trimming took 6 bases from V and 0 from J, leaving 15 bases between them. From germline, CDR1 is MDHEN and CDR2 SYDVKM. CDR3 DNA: TGTGCCAGCAGCCTTACCGGACTGTCCTCCTACGAGCAGTACTTC. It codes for CASSLTGLSSYEQYF.

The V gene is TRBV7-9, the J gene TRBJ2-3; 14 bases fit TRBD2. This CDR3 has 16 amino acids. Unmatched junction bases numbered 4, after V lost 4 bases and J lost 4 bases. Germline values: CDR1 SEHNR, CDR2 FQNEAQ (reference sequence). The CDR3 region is CASSSGLAGGSDTQYF. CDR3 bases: TGTGCCAGCAGCTCCGGACTAGCGGGGGGATCAGATACGCAGTATTTT.

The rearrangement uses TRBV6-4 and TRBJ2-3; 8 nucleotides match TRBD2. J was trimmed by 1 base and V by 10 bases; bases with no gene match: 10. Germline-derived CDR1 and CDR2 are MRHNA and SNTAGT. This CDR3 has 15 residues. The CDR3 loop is CAIPGGGSRTDTQYF. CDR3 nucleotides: TGTGCCATCCCCGGGGGGGGGAGCCGCACAGATACGCAGTATTTT.

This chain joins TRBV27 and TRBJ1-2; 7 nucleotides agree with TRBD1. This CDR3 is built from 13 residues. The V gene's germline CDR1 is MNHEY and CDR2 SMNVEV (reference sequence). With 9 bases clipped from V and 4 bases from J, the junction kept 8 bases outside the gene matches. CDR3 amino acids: CASSRDSGYGYTF. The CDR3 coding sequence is TGTGCCAGTTCACGGGACAGCGGCTATGGCTACACCTTC.